This T cell receptor beta chain was captured by sequencing in a study of molecular identifiers for immune sequencing clone quantification. Study conclusions and caveats: Among 950,000 to 1,000,000 naive cells, as was reported, spiked Jurkat TCR RNA from one cell was detectable.

One entry per CDR3 protein, called by TCRdb with MiXCR from the PCR reads. The sample has over 600,000 distinct CDR3 sequences; 20% are singletons. The CDR3 totals 13 residues. Germline V gene sequence: CDR1 SQVTM, CDR2 ANQGSEA. V dropped 7 bases and J dropped 7 bases, with 19 bases sitting between them. A note on this clonotype: The antigen remains unidentified. This may come from a read error, since a much larger clone is one base off.

The clonotype was recovered from a human donor in good health. Some libraries in this study had Jurkat cell RNA spiked in. The gene calls are TRBV29-1 and TRBJ1-2; D gene uncertain. The sample was naive CD8+ T cells from blood, with Jurkat cell RNA spiked in. Regarding subset: FACS-sorted CD8+CD4-CCR7+CD45RA+ naive T cells. The CDR3, as DNA: TGCAGCGCCCCCGTAGCAGGAGCCTTTGGCTACACCTTC. Its translation is CSAPVAGAFGYTF.